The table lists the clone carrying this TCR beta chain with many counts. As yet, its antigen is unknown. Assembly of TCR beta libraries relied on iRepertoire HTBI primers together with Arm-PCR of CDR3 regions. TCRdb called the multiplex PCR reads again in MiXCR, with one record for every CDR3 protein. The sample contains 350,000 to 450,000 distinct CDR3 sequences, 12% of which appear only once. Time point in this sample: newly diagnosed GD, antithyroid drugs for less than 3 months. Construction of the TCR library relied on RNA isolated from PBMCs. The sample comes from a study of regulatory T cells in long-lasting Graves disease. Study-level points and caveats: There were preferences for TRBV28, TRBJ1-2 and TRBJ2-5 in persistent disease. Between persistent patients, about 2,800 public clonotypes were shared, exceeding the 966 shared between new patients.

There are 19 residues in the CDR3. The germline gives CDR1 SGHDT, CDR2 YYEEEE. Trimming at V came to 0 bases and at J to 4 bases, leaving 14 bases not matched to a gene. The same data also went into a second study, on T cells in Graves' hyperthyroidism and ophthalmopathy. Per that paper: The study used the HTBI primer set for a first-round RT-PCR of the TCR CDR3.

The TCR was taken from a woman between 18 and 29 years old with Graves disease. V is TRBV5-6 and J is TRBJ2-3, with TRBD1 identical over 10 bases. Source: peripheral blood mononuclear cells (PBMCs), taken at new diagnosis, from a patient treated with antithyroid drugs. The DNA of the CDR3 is TGTGCCAGCAGCTTGGTGACAGGGGGCGTTCGGGACAGCGCAGATACGCAGTATTTT. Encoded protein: CASSLVTGGVRDSADTQYF.